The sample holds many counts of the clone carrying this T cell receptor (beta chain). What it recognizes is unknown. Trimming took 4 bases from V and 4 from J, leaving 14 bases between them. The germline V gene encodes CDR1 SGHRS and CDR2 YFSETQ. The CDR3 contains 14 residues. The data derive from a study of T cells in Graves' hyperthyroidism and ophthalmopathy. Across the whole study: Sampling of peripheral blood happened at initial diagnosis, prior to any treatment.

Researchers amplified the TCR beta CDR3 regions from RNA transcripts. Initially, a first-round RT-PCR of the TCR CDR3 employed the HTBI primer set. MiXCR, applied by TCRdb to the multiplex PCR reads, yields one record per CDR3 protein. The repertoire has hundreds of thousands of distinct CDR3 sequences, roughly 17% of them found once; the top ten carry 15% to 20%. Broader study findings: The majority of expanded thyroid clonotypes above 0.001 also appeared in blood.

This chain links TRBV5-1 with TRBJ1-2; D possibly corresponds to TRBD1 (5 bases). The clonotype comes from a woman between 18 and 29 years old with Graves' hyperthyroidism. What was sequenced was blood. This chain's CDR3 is CASSPGSPAYGYTF. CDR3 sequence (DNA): TGCGCCAGCAGCCCAGGGAGCCCGGCCTATGGCTACACCTTC. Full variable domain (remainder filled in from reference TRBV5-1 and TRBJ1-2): KAGVTQTPRYLIKTRGQQVTLSCSPISGHRSVSWYQQTPGQGLQFLFEYFSETQRNKGNFPGRFSGRQFSNSRSEMNVSTLELGDSALYLCASSPGSPAYGYTFGSGTRLTVV.